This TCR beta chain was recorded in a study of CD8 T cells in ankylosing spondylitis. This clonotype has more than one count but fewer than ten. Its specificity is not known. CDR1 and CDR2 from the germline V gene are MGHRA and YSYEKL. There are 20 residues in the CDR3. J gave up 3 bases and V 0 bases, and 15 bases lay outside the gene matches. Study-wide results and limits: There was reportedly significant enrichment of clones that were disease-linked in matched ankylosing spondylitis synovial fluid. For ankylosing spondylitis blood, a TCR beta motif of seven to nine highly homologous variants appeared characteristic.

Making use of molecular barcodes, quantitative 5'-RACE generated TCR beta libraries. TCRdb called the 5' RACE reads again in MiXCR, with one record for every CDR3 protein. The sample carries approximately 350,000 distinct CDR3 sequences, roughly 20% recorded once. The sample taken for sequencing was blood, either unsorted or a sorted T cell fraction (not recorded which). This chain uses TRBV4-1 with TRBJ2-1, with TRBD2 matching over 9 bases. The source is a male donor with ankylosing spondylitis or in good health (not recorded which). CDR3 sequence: CASSQDGPWQAGGLYNEQFF. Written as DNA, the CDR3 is TGCGCCAGCAGCCAAGATGGTCCCTGGCAGGCGGGGGGGCTCTACAATGAGCAGTTCTTC.